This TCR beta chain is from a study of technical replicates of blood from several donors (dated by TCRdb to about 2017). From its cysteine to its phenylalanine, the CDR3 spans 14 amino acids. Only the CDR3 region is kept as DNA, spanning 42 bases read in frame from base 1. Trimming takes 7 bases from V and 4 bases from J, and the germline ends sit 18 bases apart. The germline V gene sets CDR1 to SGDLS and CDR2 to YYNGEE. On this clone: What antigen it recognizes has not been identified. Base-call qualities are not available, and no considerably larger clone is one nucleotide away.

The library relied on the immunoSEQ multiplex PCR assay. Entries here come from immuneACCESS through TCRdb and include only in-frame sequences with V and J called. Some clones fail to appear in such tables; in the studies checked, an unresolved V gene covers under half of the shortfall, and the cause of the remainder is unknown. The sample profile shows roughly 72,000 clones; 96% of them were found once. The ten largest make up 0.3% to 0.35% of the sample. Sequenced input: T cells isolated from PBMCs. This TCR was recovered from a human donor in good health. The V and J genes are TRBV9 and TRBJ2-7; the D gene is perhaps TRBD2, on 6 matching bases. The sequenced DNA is TGTGCCAGCGAGGGCGAGGGAGGAGAATACGAGCAGTACTTC. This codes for CASEGEGGEYEQYF.